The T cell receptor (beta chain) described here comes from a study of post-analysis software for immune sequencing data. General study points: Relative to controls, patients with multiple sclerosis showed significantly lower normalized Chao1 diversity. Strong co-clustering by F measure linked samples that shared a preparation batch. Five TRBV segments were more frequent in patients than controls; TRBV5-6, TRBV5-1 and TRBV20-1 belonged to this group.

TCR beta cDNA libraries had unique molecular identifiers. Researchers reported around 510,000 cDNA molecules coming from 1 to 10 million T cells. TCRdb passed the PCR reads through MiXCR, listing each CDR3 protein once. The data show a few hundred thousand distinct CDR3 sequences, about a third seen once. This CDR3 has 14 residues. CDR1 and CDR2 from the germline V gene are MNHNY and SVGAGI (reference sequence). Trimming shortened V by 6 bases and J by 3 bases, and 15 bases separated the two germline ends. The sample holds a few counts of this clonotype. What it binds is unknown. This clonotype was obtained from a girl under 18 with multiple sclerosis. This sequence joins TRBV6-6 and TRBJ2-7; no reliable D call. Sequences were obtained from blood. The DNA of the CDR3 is TGTGCCAGCAGCCCAGGCCTCCCCCTCTACGAGCAGTACTTC. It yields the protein CASSPGLPLYEQYF.